These 9 T cell receptor beta chains originate from one sample sequenced in a study of cytomegalovirus exposure and HLA in healthy donors. PCR primers comprised 60 Vbeta and 13 Jbeta primers. Method: immunoSEQ multiplex PCR; TCRdb's copy keeps in-frame clones and lacks some. The sample contains about 100,000 clones, about 68% of which appear only once. The sample was PBMCs. These receptors were collected from a male donor in good health and CMV-seropositive.

The genes are TRBV4-3 and TRBJ1-3, with 10 bases lining up with TRBD1. The CDR3 covers 14 residues. Germline V gene sequence: CDR1 LGHNA, CDR2 YSLEER. The J segment lost 4 bases and the V segment lost 5 bases, leaving 2 bases of the junction unmatched. In nucleotides, the CDR3 is TGCGCCAGCAGCACGACAGGGGGCGGAAACACCATATATTTT. Amino acid sequence: CASSTTGGGNTIYF.

This sequence joins TRBV4-1 and TRBJ1-2; TRBD1 agrees at 9 bases. The junction had 5 bases not matched to a gene; V was cut back by 1 base and J by 2 bases. Germline values: CDR1 MGHRA, CDR2 YSYEKL. This CDR3 has 16 residues. As DNA, the CDR3 is TGCGCCAGCAGCCAAGCAACCGGACAGGGGAACTATGGCTACACCTTC. This sequence encodes CASSQATGQGNYGYTF.

The table lists this clone with a few counts. The J gene is TRBJ2-3, the V gene TRBV7-2; TRBD1 matches at 7 bases. Germline V gene sequence: CDR1 SGHTA, CDR2 FQGNSA. V shed 6 bases and J 4 bases; nucleotides not matched to a gene: 10. The CDR3 covers 15 residues. CDR3 loop: CASSSLAGGADTQYF. The CDR3 region has the DNA TGTGCCAGCAGTTCCCTAGCAGGGGGAGCAGATACGCAGTATTTT.

J is TRBJ2-7 and V is TRBV20-1, with D perhaps matching TRBD1 (6 bases). Germline V lookup: CDR1 DFQATT, CDR2 SNEGSKA (reference sequence). Trimming took 7 bases from V and 3 from J, leaving 10 bases between them. The CDR3 extends over 11 amino acids. The CDR3 DNA is TGCAGTGGACAGGATTACTACGAGCAGTACTTC. Encoded protein: CSGQDYYEQYF.

The chain recombines TRBV15 with TRBJ2-1; 7 positions match TRBD1. Losses at the gene ends were 2 bases for V and 8 bases for J; bases not matched to a gene: 9. Germline V CDR1 and CDR2: LNHNV, YYDKDF (reference sequence). The CDR3 is 15 amino acids. The CDR3 sequence is CATSRPQGEMDEQFF. The CDR3 DNA sequence: TGTGCCACCAGCAGACCCCAGGGGGAAATGGATGAGCAGTTCTTC. Combining the CDR3 with reference TRBV15 and TRBJ2-1 gives the whole variable domain DAMVIQNPRYQVTQFGKPVTLSCSQTLNHNVMYWYQQKSSQAPKLLFHYYDKDFNNEADTPDNFQSRRPNTSFCFLDIRSPGLGDTAMYLCATSRPQGEMDEQFFGPGTRLTVL.

This rearrangement joins TRBV7-9 to TRBJ1-2; D unresolved. The CDR3 runs 13 residues. Germline assignment: CDR1 SEHNR and CDR2 FQNEAQ (reference sequence). Trimming shortened V by 5 bases and J by 8 bases, and 15 bases separated the two germline ends. The CDR3 loop reads CASSPRTNQGYTF. CDR3 in DNA: TGTGCCAGCAGCCCCCGAACTAACCAAGGCTACACCTTC.

The rearrangement uses TRBV7-2 and TRBJ2-6; D uncertain. The CDR3 runs to 16 residues. V lost 4 bases to trimming and J lost 4 bases, with 14 bases between them. Germline V CDR1 and CDR2: SGHTA, FQGNSA. CDR3 sequence (DNA): TGTGCCAGCAGCTCCCGGCGGTTATCCGGGGCCAACGTCCTGACTTTC. Protein sequence: CASSSRRLSGANVLTF.

Concerning this clone itself: At one boundary the junction diverges from the germline segment, which might be a read error. J is TRBJ1-5 and V is TRBV6-1; D is perhaps TRBD1 (5 bases). The length of the CDR3 is 13 residues. Germline lookup yields CDR1 MNHNS and CDR2 SASEGT. This CDR3 reads CAIQGVKNQPQHF. For the CDR3, the DNA is TGCGCCATTCAGGGTGTGAAAAATCAGCCCCAGCATTTT.

The J gene is TRBJ1-1, the V gene TRBV6-5; tentative D call: TRBD1 (5 bases). The ends were cut back, 4 bases at V and 7 bases at J, with 10 bases in the middle. CDR1 is MNHEY, CDR2 SVGAGI, per germline. The CDR3 totals 12 residues. The CDR3 region has the DNA TGTGCCAGCAGTTCCCGGGGGGATGAAGCTTTCTTT. Its translation is CASSSRGDEAFF.